Following are 23 T cell receptor beta chains from one sample sequenced in a study of cytomegalovirus exposure and HLA in healthy donors. PCR used 60 Vbeta primers and 13 Jbeta primers. TCRdb keeps only in-frame clones here, not all; method: immunoSEQ multiplex PCR. The sample lists more than 90,000 clones, 70% to 80% seen once, with over 6% in the top ten. The specimen was PBMCs. The receptors originated from a female donor in good health and CMV-seronegative.

The chain is built from TRBV7-2 and TRBJ2-2; TRBD1 aligns across 7 bases. The V segment lost 3 bases and the J segment 6 bases; nucleotides outside the gene matches: 1. CDR3 length: 13 residues. The germline gives CDR1 SGHTA, CDR2 FQGNSA. The CDR3 DNA is TGTGCCAGCAGCTTGCAGGGGGCCGGGGAGCTGTTTTTT. Translation: CASSLQGAGELFF.

CDR3 amino acids: CASRRSSGGTGELFF. The CDR3 DNA sequence: TGTGCCAGCAGGCGTTCTAGCGGAGGCACCGGGGAGCTGTTTTTT. The chain recombines TRBV6-6 with TRBJ2-2; TRBD2 matches at 7 bases. The CDR3 length is 15 residues. The germline V gene has CDR1 MNHNY and CDR2 SVGAGI (reference sequence). Trimming removed 6 bases from V and 4 bases from J; junction bases left unmatched: 8.

The genes are TRBV7-9 and TRBJ1-5; TRBD1 matches at 7 bases. Germline lookup yields CDR1 SEHNR and CDR2 FQNEAQ (reference sequence). Losses at the gene ends were 5 bases for V and 4 bases for J; bases not matched to a gene: 2. This CDR3 region has 13 residues. The CDR3 reads CASSQDRNQPQHF. The CDR3 nucleotides read TGTGCCAGCAGCCAGGACAGGAATCAGCCCCAGCATTTT. The full variable domain, its missing parts supplied by reference TRBV7-9 and TRBJ1-5, is DTGVSQNPRHKITKRGQNVTFRCDPISEHNRLYWYRQTLGQGPEFLTYFQNEAQLEKSRLLSDRFSAERPKGSFSTLEIQRTEQGDSAMYLCASSQDRNQPQHFGDGTRLSIL.

The rearrangement uses TRBV14 and TRBJ2-1; TRBD2 matches 9 bases. The CDR3 runs 19 residues. With V trimmed by 4 bases and J by 8 bases, 21 bases remained unmatched. CDR1 is SGHDN, CDR2 FVKESK, per germline. The DNA for the CDR3 is TGTGCCAGCAGCCCTTTCCTCCTCCGGCGGGGGGGCCTTGTCCATGAGCAGTTCTTC. This sequence encodes CASSPFLLRRGGLVHEQFF.

The gene calls are TRBV6-5 and TRBJ1-6; 7 bases match TRBD1. V gave up 6 bases and J gave up 7 bases; unmatched junction bases: 3. Germline V gene data show CDR1 as MNHEY and CDR2 as SVGAGI. This CDR3 region has 13 residues. In DNA, the CDR3 is TGTGCCAGCAGGAAGACAGGGAATTCACCCCTCCACTTT. The encoded protein is CASRKTGNSPLHF.

This chain joins TRBV5-1 and TRBJ1-3; the match to TRBD1 covers 7 bases. Per germline, CDR1 SGHRS and CDR2 YFSETQ. The CDR3 spans 14 residues. Trimming cost V 4 bases and J 4 bases; bases outside gene matches: 5. CDR3 protein: CASSLRQGGNTIYF. DNA for the CDR3: TGCGCCAGCAGCCTGAGACAGGGCGGAAACACCATATATTTT.

The chain uses TRBV14 and TRBJ1-4; D not resolved. Trimming took 5 bases from V and 6 from J, leaving 16 bases between them. CDR3 length equals 15 residues. The V gene's germline CDR1 is SGHDN and CDR2 FVKESK. CDR3 bases: TGTGCCAGCAGCGGAAAGGAGGGATACTATGAAAAACTGTTTTTT. Translated, it gives CASSGKEGYYEKLFF.

The chain has TRBV6-5 and TRBJ2-5, with TRBD2 identical over 15 bases. V lost 5 bases to trimming and J lost 5 bases; unmatched junction nucleotides: 3. Germline loops: CDR1 MNHEY, CDR2 SVGAGI. CDR3 size: 15 residues. CDR3 in DNA: TGTGCCAGCAGTGGACTAGCGGGGGGGGAGGAGACCCAGTACTTC. This encodes CASSGLAGGEETQYF.

This chain uses TRBV2 with TRBJ2-7, with 8 positions matching TRBD2. V trimming: 4 bases; J trimming: 1 base; junction bases outside the gene matches: 18. This CDR3 region has 19 residues. Germline V gene sequence: CDR1 SNHLY, CDR2 FYNNEI. This CDR3 is CASSGKILAEPRGSYEQYF. Written as DNA, the CDR3 is TGTGCCAGCAGTGGTAAAATACTAGCGGAACCTAGGGGGTCCTACGAGCAGTACTTC.

The V and J genes are TRBV11-2 and TRBJ1-4; D call uncertain. The CDR3 length is 18 residues. Germline CDR1 SGHAT, CDR2 FQNNGV. The V end was cut by 1 base, the J end by 0 bases, with 15 bases between. CDR3 protein: CASSLASTGSATNEKLFF. CDR3 nucleotides: TGTGCCAGCAGCTTAGCGTCAACGGGGAGTGCAACTAATGAAAAACTGTTTTTT. Together with reference TRBV11-2 and TRBJ1-4, the CDR3 gives the full variable domain: EAGVAQSPRYKIIEKRQSVAFWCNPISGHATLYWYQQILGQGPKLLIQFQNNGVVDDSQLPKDRFSAERLKGVDSTLKIQPAKLEDSAVYLCASSLASTGSATNEKLFFGSGTQLSVL.

This clone was counted a few times. The chain links TRBV2 to TRBJ1-2, with TRBD1 matching 7 bases. The V and J ends lost 10 bases and 3 bases, in that order; junction bases with no gene match: 5. The CDR3 sequence is 12 residues long. The germline V gene has CDR1 SNHLY and CDR2 FYNNEI. The CDR3 sequence is CATRTGDYGYTF. The CDR3 bases are TGTGCCACCAGAACAGGGGACTATGGCTACACCTTC.

The chain couples TRBV9 to TRBJ2-5; 11 nucleotides agree with TRBD2. Germline CDR1 is SGDLS and CDR2 is YYNGEE. The CDR3 runs to 15 residues. Germline trimming cut 0 bases from V and 5 bases from J; bases unmatched to any gene: 3. CDR3 in amino acids: CASSVGLAGSETQYF. The CDR3 DNA sequence: TGTGCCAGCAGCGTAGGACTAGCGGGAAGTGAGACCCAGTACTTC.

The chain links TRBV5-1 to TRBJ1-2; 7 bases map to TRBD1. The CDR3 consists of 14 residues. The V segment lost 4 bases and the J segment 3 bases; nucleotides outside the gene matches: 6. The germline CDR1 and CDR2 sequences are SGHRS and YFSETQ. CDR3 sequence: CASSRSGGDYGYTF. The CDR3 bases are TGCGCCAGCAGCCGATCAGGGGGTGACTATGGCTACACCTTC.

The rearrangement joins TRBV13 to TRBJ2-7; possibly TRBD2 for D (6 bases). The CDR3 sequence is 16 residues long. Trimming removed 5 bases at V and 3 bases at J, with 20 bases between. CDR1 is PRHDT and CDR2 is FYEKMQ in the germline V gene (reference sequence). CDR3 in amino acids: CASSLRRLRDHYEQYF. For the CDR3, the DNA is TGTGCCAGCAGCCTGCGTAGGTTGCGGGACCACTACGAGCAGTACTTC.

This chain joins TRBV9 and TRBJ2-2; TRBD2 matches 7 bases. The CDR3 runs to 15 residues. Germline-derived CDR1 and CDR2 are SGDLS and YYNGEE. The ends lost 6 bases at V and 7 bases at J; junction bases unmatched: 12. The CDR3 DNA sequence: TGTGCCAGCACCGGGGCTAGCGGAGATCGCGGGGAGCTGTTTTTT. Protein: CASTGASGDRGELFF.

The chain links TRBV11-2 to TRBJ2-7; tentative D call: TRBD2 (6 bases). Per germline, CDR1 SGHAT and CDR2 FQNNGV. The CDR3 sequence is 15 residues long. Trimming pared 1 base from V and 1 base from J, leaving 11 bases between. The CDR3 nucleotides read TGTGCCAGCAGCTTAGGCCCGACTAGTTCCTACGAGCAGTACTTC. Amino acid sequence: CASSLGPTSSYEQYF. Complete variable domain (other parts from reference TRBV11-2 and TRBJ2-7): EAGVAQSPRYKIIEKRQSVAFWCNPISGHATLYWYQQILGQGPKLLIQFQNNGVVDDSQLPKDRFSAERLKGVDSTLKIQPAKLEDSAVYLCASSLGPTSSYEQYFGPGTRLTVT.

The genes are TRBV29-1 and TRBJ2-7; 13 nucleotides align to TRBD2. V lost 5 bases to trimming and J lost 6 bases; unmatched junction nucleotides: 4. Germline V gene lookup returns CDR1 SQVTM and CDR2 ANQGSEA. The CDR3 has 13 residues. This CDR3 reads CSVLLAGGLEQYF. CDR3 DNA sequence: TGCAGCGTTTTACTAGCGGGGGGGCTCGAGCAGTACTTC.

This chain connects TRBV28 to TRBJ2-7; TRBD2 is a possible D gene (7 bases). The CDR3 contains 18 residues. CDR1 is MDHEN and CDR2 is SYDVKM in the germline V gene. The germline V and J ends were trimmed by 6 bases and 5 bases, with 29 bases remaining between them. This CDR3 reads CASSSPRGAGATLDEQYF. Here the CDR3 DNA reads TGTGCCAGCAGCTCTCCCCGGGGGGCAGGGGCTACGCTCGACGAGCAGTACTTC.

V is TRBV9 and J is TRBJ2-3; D remains ambiguous. Germline CDR1 reads SGDLS; CDR2 reads YYNGEE. V was clipped by 2 bases and J by 3 bases, with 7 bases between them. This CDR3 is built from 13 residues. The CDR3 DNA follows: TGTGCCAGCAGCGTCCAACTAACAGATACGCAGTATTTT. Protein sequence: CASSVQLTDTQYF.

The rearrangement links TRBV7-8 to TRBJ1-1; the D is unclear. Trimming stripped 6 bases from V and 4 bases from J, with 15 bases between. The germline V gene encodes CDR1 SGHVS and CDR2 FQNEAQ. The length of the CDR3 is 14 residues. The CDR3 nucleotides are TGTGCCAGCAGGCCACTGAACCTCGGCACTGAAGCTTTCTTT. Translated, it gives CASRPLNLGTEAFF.

This chain links TRBV19 with TRBJ1-1, with D perhaps TRBD1 (6 bases). The germline V gene encodes CDR1 LNHDA and CDR2 SQIVND (reference sequence). CDR3 size: 14 residues. With 1 base removed from V and 7 bases from J, the gap between germline ends came to 13 bases. The CDR3 coding sequence is TGTGCCAGTAGTATAGTGGGGACACTGAATGAAGCTTTCTTT. Amino acids: CASSIVGTLNEAFF. Filled out from reference TRBV19 and TRBJ1-1, the complete variable domain reads DGGITQSPKYLFRKEGQNVTLSCEQNLNHDAMYWYRQDPGQGLRLIYYSQIVNDFQKGDIAEGYSVSREKKESFPLTVTSAQKNPTAFYLCASSIVGTLNEAFFGQGTRLTVV.

This rearrangement joins TRBV6-5 to TRBJ2-3, with TRBD1 matching 9 bases. V lost 0 bases and J lost 8; bases outside the gene matches: 6. Germline V gives CDR1 MNHEY, CDR2 SVGAGI. CDR3 length: 15 amino acids. The CDR3 reads CASSYSRDRASTQYF. The CDR3 DNA sequence: TGTGCCAGCAGTTACTCGAGGGACAGGGCCTCTACGCAGTATTTT.

The V call is TRBV19, the J call TRBJ2-5, with unresolved D. The J call is uncertain, as TRBJ2-7 better fits the DNA end. From germline, CDR1 is LNHDA and CDR2 SQIVND (reference sequence). There are 11 residues in the CDR3. CDR3 DNA sequence: TGTGCCAGTAGTTCTTTCTACGAGCAGTACTTC. Protein sequence: CASSSFYEQYF.